The present TCR beta chain was sequenced within a study of patients and donors after allogeneic stem cell transplantation. TCRdb ran MiXCR on the RT-PCR reads and lists one entry per CDR3 protein. The profile shows over 130,000 distinct CDR3 sequences, roughly two fifths of them singletons. This clonotype was detected only a few times. Germline CDR1 and CDR2: SGHVS and FNYEAQ. The germline V and J ends were trimmed by 4 bases and 7 bases, with 11 bases remaining between them. This CDR3 spans 12 amino acids. The receptor was isolated from a human donor who was either an allogeneic HSCT recipient or a stem cell or donor lymphocyte infusion donor (not recorded which). It is not recorded whose cells these are; they may come from a transplant donor. The chain recombines TRBV7-6 with TRBJ2-7; D is ambiguous. Sequencing was performed on blood, either unsorted or a sorted T cell fraction (not recorded which). CDR3 protein: CASSSDGREQYF. The CDR3 nucleotides are TGTGCCAGCAGCTCCGATGGACGGGAGCAGTACTTC.